Listed below are T cell receptor beta chains from one sample, sequenced in a study of radiotherapy plus CTLA-4 blockade in lung cancer. The table came from immunoSEQ multiplex PCR; TCRdb's copy has only in-frame clones and leaves some out. The sample has 53,000 or so clones, 65% to 90% seen once; the top ten hold 17%. Sequences were derived from peripheral blood, sampled from a patient treated with radiotherapy plus ipilimumab. These receptors were collected from a human donor with non-small cell lung cancer that progressed on radiotherapy plus ipilimumab. Some clones in this sample may be carry-over from other donors' samples. Both conserved end residues are part of each CDR3. The order of the fields is CDR3 protein, CDR3 DNA, J gene, V gene, clone size, D gene. A D gene is named only where the DNA matches it firmly. A row's size may be missing; if present it is once, few, many or a size class.

cdr3_aa: CASSLPGTSGKTQYF; cdr3_nt: TGTGCCAGCAGCTTGCCCGGGACTAGCGGAAAGACCCAGTACTTC; j_call: TRBJ2-5; v_call: TRBV5-6; clone_size: NA; d_call: TRBD2
cdr3_aa: CASGYDRGTDTQYF; cdr3_nt: TGTGCTAGTGGCTATGACAGGGGCACAGATACGCAGTATTTT; j_call: TRBJ2-3; v_call: TRBV12-5; clone_size: NA; d_call: TRBD1
cdr3_aa: CASSLGGSILF; cdr3_nt: TGTGCCAGCAGCTTAGGAGGGTCCATCCTCTTC; j_call: TRBJ1-2; v_call: TRBV7-2; clone_size: few; d_call: NA
cdr3_aa: CANATLADSTDTQYF; cdr3_nt: TGCGCCAACGCTACCCTAGCGGATAGCACAGATACGCAGTATTTT; j_call: TRBJ2-3; v_call: TRBV5-1; clone_size: NA; d_call: TRBD2
cdr3_aa: CASSIPGGPMETQYF; cdr3_nt: TGTGCCAGTAGTATCCCGGGAGGGCCGATGGAGACCCAGTACTTC; j_call: TRBJ2-5; v_call: TRBV19; clone_size: NA; d_call: TRBD2
cdr3_aa: CASSSEQGRTEAFF; cdr3_nt: TGCGCCAGCAGTTCTGAGCAGGGAAGAACTGAAGCTTTCTTT; j_call: TRBJ1-1; v_call: TRBV5-1; clone_size: NA; d_call: NA
cdr3_aa: CSVGDRVGEQYF; cdr3_nt: TGCAGCGTTGGGGACAGGGTCGGCGAGCAGTACTTC; j_call: TRBJ2-7; v_call: TRBV29-1; clone_size: NA; d_call: TRBD1
cdr3_aa: CASSRDRGVGNTIYF; cdr3_nt: TGCGCCAGCAGCCGAGACAGGGGGGTAGGAAACACCATATATTTT; j_call: TRBJ1-3; v_call: TRBV4-1; clone_size: NA; d_call: TRBD1
cdr3_aa: CASSLTLADNEQFF; cdr3_nt: TGTGCCAGCAGCTTAACACTAGCGGACAATGAGCAGTTCTTC; j_call: TRBJ2-1; v_call: TRBV7-7; clone_size: NA; d_call: TRBD2
cdr3_aa: CASDSSWNTEAFF; cdr3_nt: TGTGCCAGCGACAGTTCATGGAACACTGAAGCTTTCTTT; j_call: TRBJ1-1; v_call: TRBV6-1; clone_size: NA; d_call: NA
cdr3_aa: CASSYRHRTSGGHPYEQYF; cdr3_nt: TGTGCCAGCAGCTACCGACATCGGACTAGCGGGGGCCACCCCTACGAGCAGTACTTC; j_call: TRBJ2-7; v_call: TRBV7-2; clone_size: NA; d_call: TRBD2
cdr3_aa: CASSYSGANVLTF; cdr3_nt: TGTGCCAGCAGCTACTCTGGGGCCAACGTCCTGACTTTC; j_call: TRBJ2-6; v_call: TRBV6-6; clone_size: few; d_call: NA
cdr3_aa: CASSSKGADEQYF; cdr3_nt: TGTGCCAGCAGCTCCAAGGGGGCCGACGAGCAGTACTTC; j_call: TRBJ2-7; v_call: TRBV7-2; clone_size: NA; d_call: TRBD1
cdr3_aa: CASRTGAATNYGYTF; cdr3_nt: TGTGCCAGCAGAACAGGGGCGGCCACTAACTATGGCTACACCTTC; j_call: TRBJ1-2; v_call: TRBV27; clone_size: once; d_call: TRBD1
cdr3_aa: CASSSGTGGDQPQHF; cdr3_nt: TGTGCCAGCAGCTCTGGGACAGGGGGCGATCAGCCCCAGCATTTT; j_call: TRBJ1-5; v_call: TRBV7-8; clone_size: NA; d_call: TRBD1
cdr3_aa: CASSIGTGGNTEAFF; cdr3_nt: TGTGCCAGTAGTATAGGAACCGGAGGGAACACTGAAGCTTTCTTT; j_call: TRBJ1-1; v_call: TRBV19; clone_size: NA; d_call: NA
cdr3_aa: CASIVYNEQFF; cdr3_nt: TGTGCCAGCATCGTATACAATGAGCAGTTCTTC; j_call: TRBJ2-1; v_call: TRBV2; clone_size: NA; d_call: NA
cdr3_aa: CASSFRGGNGYTF; cdr3_nt: TGTGCCAGCAGTTTCAGAGGGGGCAATGGCTACACCTTC; j_call: TRBJ1-2; v_call: TRBV27; clone_size: NA; d_call: TRBD1
cdr3_aa: CASSLSGHSTDTQYF; cdr3_nt: TGCGCCAGCAGCTTATCAGGACACTCCACAGATACGCAGTATTTT; j_call: TRBJ2-3; v_call: TRBV5-1; clone_size: NA; d_call: NA
cdr3_aa: CASSSPPSGLSYNEQFF; cdr3_nt: TGTGCCAGCAGCTCGCCCCCGAGCGGGCTTTCCTACAATGAGCAGTTCTTC; j_call: TRBJ2-1; v_call: TRBV7-8; clone_size: NA; d_call: NA
cdr3_aa: CASIYTNTGELFF; cdr3_nt: TGTGCCAGCATTTACACGAACACCGGGGAGCTGTTTTTT; j_call: TRBJ2-2; v_call: TRBV6-1; clone_size: NA; d_call: NA
cdr3_aa: CASRLTDTQYF; cdr3_nt: TGTGCCAGCAGACTCACAGATACGCAGTATTTT; j_call: TRBJ2-3; v_call: TRBV25-1; clone_size: NA; d_call: NA
cdr3_aa: CASNLAAGAGNTIYF; cdr3_nt: TGTGCCAGCAACTTAGCCGCGGGGGCTGGAAACACCATATATTTT; j_call: TRBJ1-3; v_call: TRBV7-2; clone_size: few; d_call: NA
cdr3_aa: CAWISRGRSPNYGYTF; cdr3_nt: TGTGCCTGGATTTCCAGGGGAAGAAGCCCTAACTATGGCTACACCTTC; j_call: TRBJ1-2; v_call: TRBV30; clone_size: NA; d_call: NA
cdr3_aa: CASSLVGGNNEQFF; cdr3_nt: TGTGCCAGTAGTTTAGTGGGGGGGAACAATGAGCAGTTCTTC; j_call: TRBJ2-1; v_call: TRBV19; clone_size: once; d_call: TRBD2
cdr3_aa: CASSPPGGVDTEAFF; cdr3_nt: TGTGCCAGCAGCCCACCGGGGGGGGTAGACACTGAAGCTTTCTTT; j_call: TRBJ1-1; v_call: TRBV7-9; clone_size: NA; d_call: NA